This TCR beta chain originates from a study of blood T cell repertoires in COVID-19. Whole-study context: The United States, Italy and Spain were the sources of the acute and convalescent COVID-19 samples. T cells, B-cell-depleted T cells, or PBMCs supplied cDNA or gDNA.

Assay used: immunoSEQ multiplex PCR; TCRdb lists only in-frame clones, some missing. Among 120,000 to 150,000 clones listed, roughly 89% were seen once. Germline V CDR1 and CDR2: MDHEN, SYDVKM. The length of the CDR3 is 17 residues. V lost 7 bases and J 3 bases, leaving 23 bases between the germline ends. The clonotype was recovered from a woman between 50 and 59 years old with active or convalescent COVID-19. The rearrangement uses TRBV28 and TRBJ2-3; the D gene is possibly TRBD2 (7 bases). Source material: peripheral blood. In nucleotides, the CDR3 is TGTGCCAGCACCCCCAGATTTAGCCGGGGGGCGACAGATACGCAGTATTTT. Translated, it gives CASTPRFSRGATDTQYF. The complete variable domain, with remaining parts taken from reference TRBV28 and TRBJ2-3, reads DVKVTQSSRYLVKRTGEKVFLECVQDMDHENMFWYRQDPGLGLRLIYFSYDVKMKEKGDIPEGYSVSREKKERFSLILESASTNQTSMYLCASTPRFSRGATDTQYFGPGTRLTVL.